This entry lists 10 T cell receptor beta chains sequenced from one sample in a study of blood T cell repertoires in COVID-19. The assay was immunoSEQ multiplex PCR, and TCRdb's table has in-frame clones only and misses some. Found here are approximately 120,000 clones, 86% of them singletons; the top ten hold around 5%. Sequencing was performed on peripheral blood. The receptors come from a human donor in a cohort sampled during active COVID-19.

CDR3 nucleotide sequence: TGTGCCAGCAGCTTGATGGGACAGCCTAACACTGAAGCTTTCTTT. This gives the protein CASSLMGQPNTEAFF. The chain has TRBV7-2 and TRBJ1-1, with TRBD1 matching over 7 bases. This CDR3 is 15 amino acids long. Germline trimming cut 3 bases from V and 2 bases from J; bases unmatched to any gene: 6. Germline loops: CDR1 SGHTA, CDR2 FQGNSA. Supplemented by reference TRBV7-2 and TRBJ1-1, the full variable domain reads GAGVSQSPSNKVTEKGKDVELRCDPISGHTALYWYRQSLGQGLEFLIYFQGNSAPDKSGLPSDRFSAERTGGSVSTLTIQRTQQEDSAVYLCASSLMGQPNTEAFFGQGTRLTVV.

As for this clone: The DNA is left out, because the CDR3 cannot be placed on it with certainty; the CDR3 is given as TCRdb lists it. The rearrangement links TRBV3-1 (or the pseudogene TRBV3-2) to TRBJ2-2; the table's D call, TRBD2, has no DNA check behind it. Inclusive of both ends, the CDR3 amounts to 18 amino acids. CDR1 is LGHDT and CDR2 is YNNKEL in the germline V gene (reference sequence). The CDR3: CASSSQFFGGSTTGELFF.

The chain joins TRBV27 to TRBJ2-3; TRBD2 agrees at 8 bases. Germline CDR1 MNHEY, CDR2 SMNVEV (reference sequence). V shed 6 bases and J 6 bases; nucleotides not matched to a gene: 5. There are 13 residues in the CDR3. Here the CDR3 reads CASSWTSSDTQYF. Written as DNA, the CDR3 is TGTGCCAGCAGCTGGACTAGCTCCGATACGCAGTATTTT.

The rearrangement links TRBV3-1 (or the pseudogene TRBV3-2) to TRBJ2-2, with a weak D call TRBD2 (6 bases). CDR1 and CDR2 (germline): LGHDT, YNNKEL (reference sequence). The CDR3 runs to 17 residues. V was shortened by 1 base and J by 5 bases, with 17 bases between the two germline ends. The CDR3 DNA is TGTGCCAGCAGCCAAGCTTTGCGCGGGATGCGTACCGGGGAGCTGTTTTTT. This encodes CASSQALRGMRTGELFF.

CDR3 bases: TGTGCCAGCAGCCAAGTAACAGGTTTGAACACTGAAGCTTTCTTT. This sequence encodes CASSQVTGLNTEAFF. The V gene is TRBV3-1 (or the pseudogene TRBV3-2), the J gene TRBJ1-1; a weak D match, TRBD1 (5 bases). Trimming shortened V by 1 base and J by 0 bases, and 9 bases separated the two germline ends. This CDR3 is built from 15 residues. Germline V gives CDR1 LGHDT, CDR2 YNNKEL (reference sequence).

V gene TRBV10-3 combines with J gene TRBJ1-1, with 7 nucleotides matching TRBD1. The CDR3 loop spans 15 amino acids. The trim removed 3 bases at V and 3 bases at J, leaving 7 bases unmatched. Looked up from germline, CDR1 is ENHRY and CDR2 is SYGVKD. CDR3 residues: CAISDLQGTYTEAFF. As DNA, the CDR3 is TGTGCCATCAGTGACCTACAGGGGACCTACACTGAAGCTTTCTTT.

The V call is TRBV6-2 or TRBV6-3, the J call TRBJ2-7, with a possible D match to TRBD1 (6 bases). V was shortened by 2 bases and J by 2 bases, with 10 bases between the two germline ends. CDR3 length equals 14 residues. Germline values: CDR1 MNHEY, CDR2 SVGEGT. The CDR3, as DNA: TGTGCCAGCAGTTACCCGGGACAACCCTACGAGCAGTACTTC. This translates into CASSYPGQPYEQYF.

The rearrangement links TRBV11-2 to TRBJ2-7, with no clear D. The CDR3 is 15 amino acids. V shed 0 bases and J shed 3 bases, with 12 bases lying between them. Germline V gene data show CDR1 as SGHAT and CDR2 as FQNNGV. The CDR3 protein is CASSLDPGEFYEQYF. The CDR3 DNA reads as TGTGCCAGCAGCTTAGATCCCGGAGAGTTCTACGAGCAGTACTTC.

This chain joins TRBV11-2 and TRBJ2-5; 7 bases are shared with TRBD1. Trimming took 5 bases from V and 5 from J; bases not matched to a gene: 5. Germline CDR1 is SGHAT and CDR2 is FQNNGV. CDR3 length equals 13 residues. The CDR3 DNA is TGTGCCAGCAGCACCTACAGGGGTGAGACCCAGTACTTC. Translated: CASSTYRGETQYF.

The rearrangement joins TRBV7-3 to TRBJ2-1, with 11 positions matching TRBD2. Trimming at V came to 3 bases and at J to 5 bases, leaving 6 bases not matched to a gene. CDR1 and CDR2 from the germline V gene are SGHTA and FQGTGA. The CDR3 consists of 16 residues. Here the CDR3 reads CASSFKGTSGNNEQFF. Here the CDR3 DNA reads TGTGCCAGCAGCTTCAAAGGGACTAGCGGAAACAATGAGCAGTTCTTC.